One T cell receptor (beta chain) is described in this entry. Its target is unknown. These data come from a study of shared clonotypes between healthy human individuals. Findings and limits, study-wide: Generation of non-shared clonotypes was less probable than generation of clonotypes shared by all four donors.

Assay execution proceeded at the deep level. The method was immunoSEQ multiplex PCR; TCRdb's version includes in-frame clones alone and lacks a portion of them. The sample has 2 million to 2.5 million clones; around 95% are singletons. Per the germline V gene, CDR1 is MRHNA and CDR2 is SNTAGT. The germline V and J ends were trimmed by 4 bases and 0 bases, with 4 bases remaining between them. The CDR3 contains 13 residues. The sequencing sample was made of naive CD4+ T cells sorted from blood. Subset: CD45RA+ positively selected. The chain is built from TRBV6-4 and TRBJ1-5; D is undetermined. The TCR originated in a man between 18 and 29 years old in good health. The CDR3 loop is CASSAGSNQPQHF. DNA of the CDR3: TGTGCCAGCAGTGCTGGTAGCAATCAGCCCCAGCATTTT.